This T cell receptor beta chain emerged from a study of blood T cell repertoires in COVID-19. In the authors' workflow: Reference gene primer amplification in the assay estimated nucleated cell counts. The table came from immunoSEQ multiplex PCR; TCRdb's copy has only in-frame clones and leaves some out. From that table come the V and J calls and clone size; the DNA was used to work out D and trimming. The sample lists approximately 190,000 clones, around 86% occurring once. Germline CDR1 reads SGHRS; CDR2 reads YFSETQ. The J segment lost 6 bases and the V segment lost 0 bases, leaving 3 bases of the junction unmatched. The CDR3 spans 15 residues.

The receptor was derived from a man aged 80 or over with acute or convalescent COVID-19. This chain links TRBV5-1 with TRBJ1-6; the match to TRBD1 covers 7 bases. The sequenced sample consisted of peripheral blood. The DNA of the CDR3 is TGCGCCAGCAGCTTGGGACAGGGAGCTAATTCACCCCTCCACTTT. Encoded protein: CASSLGQGANSPLHF.